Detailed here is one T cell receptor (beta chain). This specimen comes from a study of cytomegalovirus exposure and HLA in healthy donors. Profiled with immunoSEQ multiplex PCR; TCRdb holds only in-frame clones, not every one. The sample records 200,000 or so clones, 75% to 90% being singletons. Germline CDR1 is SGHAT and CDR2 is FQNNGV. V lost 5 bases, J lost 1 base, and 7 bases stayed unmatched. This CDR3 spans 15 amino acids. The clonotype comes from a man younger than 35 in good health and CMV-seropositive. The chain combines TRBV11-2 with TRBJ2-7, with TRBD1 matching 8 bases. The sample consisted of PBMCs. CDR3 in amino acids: CASSHGTGRSYEQYF. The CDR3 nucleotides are TGTGCCAGCAGCCACGGGACAGGCAGATCCTACGAGCAGTACTTC. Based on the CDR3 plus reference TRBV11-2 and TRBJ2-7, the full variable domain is EAGVAQSPRYKIIEKRQSVAFWCNPISGHATLYWYQQILGQGPKLLIQFQNNGVVDDSQLPKDRFSAERLKGVDSTLKIQPAKLEDSAVYLCASSHGTGRSYEQYFGPGTRLTVT.